This T cell receptor beta chain derives from a study of T cell repertoires in cytomegalovirus infection. Looking at the study overall: A matching HLA type, together with CMV infection, was signaled by public TCR beta signatures.

Study observations and caveats: Summed public TCR beta family frequency identified CMV carriers bearing the relevant HLA.

Using its own MiXCR run on the reads, TCRdb lists one record per CDR3 protein. Among fewer than 300,000 distinct CDR3 sequences, about 25% were seen once, and the ten largest hold around 13%. V lost 8 bases, J lost 2 bases, and 6 bases stayed unmatched. CDR1 MNHEY and CDR2 SVGEGT come from the germline V gene. CDR3 size: 15 residues. There are a few counts of this clonotype. What it recognizes is unknown. Sequencing was done on a sample of PBMCs. The receptor was isolated from a human donor in good health (CMV status not recorded). Some clones in this sample may be carry-over from other donors' samples. V gene TRBV6-2 or TRBV6-3 combines with J gene TRBJ2-3, with 11 bases lining up with TRBD2. The CDR3 DNA is TGTGCCAGCCGCTCTAGCGGGGGGCCCACAGATACGCAGTATTTT. It specifies CASRSSGGPTDTQYF.